The entry below describes one TCR beta chain. Its matching antigen is unknown. This entry comes from a study of shared clonotypes between healthy human individuals. Study results and limitations: Among donors, the sharing of clonotypes was expected to be influenced by sequencing depth.

Terminally differentiated effector memory CD45RA+ cells were excluded from the naive CD8 cells, which were CD45RO-negative and positively selected for CCR7. Sequencing was performed with immunoSEQ multiplex PCR; in TCRdb, only in-frame clones are kept and a portion is missing. Of about 2 million clones detected, about 95% appear once; the ten largest clones hold around 1.2%. The CDR3 extends over 14 amino acids. The germline CDR1 and CDR2 sequences are WSHSY and SAAADI. V was clipped by 7 bases and J by 6 bases; unmatched bases: 8. The receptor was isolated from a man aged 18 to 30 in good health. Sequenced sample: naive CD8+ T cells sorted from blood. The genes are TRBV10-2 and TRBJ1-4; 7 bases fit TRBD1. For the CDR3, the DNA is TGCGCCAGCACTGACAGGGAGAATTATGAAAAACTGTTTTTT. It encodes CASTDRENYEKLFF.